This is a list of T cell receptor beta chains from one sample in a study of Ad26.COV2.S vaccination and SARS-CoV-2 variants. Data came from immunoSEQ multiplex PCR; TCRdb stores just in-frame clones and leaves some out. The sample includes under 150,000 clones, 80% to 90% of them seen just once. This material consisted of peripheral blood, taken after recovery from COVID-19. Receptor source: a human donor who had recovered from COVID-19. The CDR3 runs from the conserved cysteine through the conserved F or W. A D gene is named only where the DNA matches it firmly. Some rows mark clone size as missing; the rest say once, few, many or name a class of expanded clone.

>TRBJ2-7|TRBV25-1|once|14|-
CASSEFSGSYEQYF
TGTGCCAGCAGTGAATTCAGCGGATCCTACGAGCAGTACTTC
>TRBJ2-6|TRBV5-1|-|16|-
CASSPSGVSGANVLTF
TGCGCCAGCAGCCCGTCGGGGGTCTCTGGGGCCAACGTCCTGACTTTC
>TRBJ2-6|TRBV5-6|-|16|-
CASSLRRFSGANVLTF
TGTGCCAGCAGCTTGAGGCGATTCTCTGGGGCCAACGTCCTGACTTTC
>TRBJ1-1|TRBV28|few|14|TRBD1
CASRQTGATTEAFF
TGTGCCAGCAGGCAGACAGGGGCGACCACTGAAGCTTTCTTT
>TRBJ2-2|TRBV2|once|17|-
CASSEGRRLVGTGELFF
TGTGCCAGCAGTGAAGGAAGAAGGCTAGTAGGAACCGGGGAGCTGTTTTTT
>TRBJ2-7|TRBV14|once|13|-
CASAREFTYEQYF
TGTGCCAGCGCGAGGGAGTTCACCTACGAGCAGTACTTC
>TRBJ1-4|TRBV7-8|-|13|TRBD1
CASSRDRVEKLFF
TGTGCCAGCAGCCGGGACAGGGTTGAAAAACTGTTTTTT
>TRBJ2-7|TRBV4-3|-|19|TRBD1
CASSQVWGPRGLLPYEQYF
TGCGCCAGCAGCCAAGTGTGGGGCCCCAGGGGGCTTCTCCCCTACGAGCAGTACTTC
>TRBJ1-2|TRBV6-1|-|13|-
CASSDRELYGYTF
TGTGCCAGCAGTGATAGGGAGCTCTATGGCTACACCTTC
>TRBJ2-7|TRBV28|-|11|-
CASSRMNEQYF
TGTGCCAGCAGTAGAATGAACGAGCAGTACTTC
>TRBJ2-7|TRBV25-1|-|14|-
CASTDRSFSYEQYF
TGTGCCAGCACCGACAGGAGCTTCTCCTACGAGCAGTACTTC
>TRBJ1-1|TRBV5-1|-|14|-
CASSLGPANTEAFF
TGCGCCAGCAGCTTGGGGCCGGCGAACACTGAAGCTTTCTTT
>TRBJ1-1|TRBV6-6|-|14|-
CASSYSLGRVGAFF
TGTGCCAGCAGTTACTCCCTGGGCAGGGTTGGAGCTTTCTTT
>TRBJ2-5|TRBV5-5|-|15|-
CASSEDQGLRWAQYF
TGTGCCAGCAGCGAAGACCAGGGACTTCGATGGGCCCAGTACTTC
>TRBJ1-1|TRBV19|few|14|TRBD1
CASSTRQGGAEAFF
TGTGCCAGTAGTACCCGACAGGGCGGCGCTGAAGCTTTCTTT
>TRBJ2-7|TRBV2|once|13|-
CASSEGMYYEQYF
TGTGCCAGCAGTGAGGGGATGTACTACGAGCAGTACTTC
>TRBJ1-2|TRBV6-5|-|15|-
CASSSPRDGRYGYTF
TGTGCCAGCAGTTCCCCCCGGGACGGAAGATATGGCTACACCTTC
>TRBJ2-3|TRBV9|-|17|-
CASSPGEAGWVADTQYF
TGTGCCAGCAGCCCCGGGGAAGCCGGTTGGGTCGCAGATACGCAGTATTTT
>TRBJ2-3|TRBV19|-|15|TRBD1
CASSQAGQGKDTQYF
TGTGCCAGTAGTCAGGCGGGACAGGGGAAAGATACGCAGTATTTT
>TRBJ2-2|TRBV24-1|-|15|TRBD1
CATSWGQANTGELFF
TGTGCCACCAGCTGGGGACAGGCGAACACCGGGGAGCTGTTTTTT
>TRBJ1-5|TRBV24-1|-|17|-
CATSDLLGRGGNQPQHF
TGTGCCACCAGTGATTTGCTTGGCAGGGGTGGCAATCAGCCCCAGCATTTT
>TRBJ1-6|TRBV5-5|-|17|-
CASSRTDGSSYNSPLHF
TGTGCCAGCAGCCGAACTGACGGAAGCTCCTATAATTCACCCCTCCACTTT
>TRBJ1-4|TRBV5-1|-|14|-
CASSFLQAGEKLFF
TGCGCCAGCAGCTTTCTTCAGGCCGGGGAAAAACTGTTTTTT
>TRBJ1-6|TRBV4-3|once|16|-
CASSQDQGFGYSPLHF
TGCGCCAGCAGCCAAGATCAGGGATTTGGATACTCACCCCTCCACTTT
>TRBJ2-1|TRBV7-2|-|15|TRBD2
CASSFQRGGQNEQFF
TGTGCCAGCAGCTTTCAGCGGGGGGGCCAAAATGAGCAGTTCTTC
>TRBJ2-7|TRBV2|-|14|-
CASRVDGGSYEQYF
TGTGCCAGCAGGGTGGACGGTGGCTCCTACGAGCAGTACTTC
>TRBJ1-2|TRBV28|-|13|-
CASSSHLGDGYTF
TGTGCCAGCAGTTCCCATCTGGGGGATGGCTACACCTTC
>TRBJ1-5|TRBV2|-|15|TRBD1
CASRPDRGGNQPQHF
TGTGCCAGCAGACCGGACAGGGGAGGCAATCAGCCCCAGCATTTT
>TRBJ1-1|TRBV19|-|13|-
CASSIQLNTEAFF
TGTGCCAGTAGTATTCAACTGAACACTGAAGCTTTCTTT
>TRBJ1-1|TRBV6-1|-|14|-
CASSEPGLGTEAFF
TGTGCCAGCAGTGAACCGGGCCTTGGGACTGAAGCTTTCTTT
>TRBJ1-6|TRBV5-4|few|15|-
CASSLGSQPNSPLHF
TGTGCCAGCAGCTTGGGATCCCAGCCTAATTCACCCCTCCACTTT
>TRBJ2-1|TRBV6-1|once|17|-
CASSEVGGRGPYNEQFF
TGTGCCAGCAGTGAAGTAGGGGGGAGGGGGCCCTACAATGAGCAGTTCTTC
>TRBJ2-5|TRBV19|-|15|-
CASRTGLGTQETQYF
TGTGCCAGTAGGACAGGCTTAGGCACTCAAGAGACCCAGTACTTC
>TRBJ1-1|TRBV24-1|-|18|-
CATSESPMGGRGVAEAFF
TGTGCCACCAGTGAATCTCCGATGGGGGGGCGCGGCGTGGCTGAAGCTTTCTTT
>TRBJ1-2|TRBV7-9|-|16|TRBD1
CASSPWAGQGGGGYTF
TGTGCCAGCAGCCCTTGGGCAGGGCAGGGGGGTGGTGGCTACACCTTC
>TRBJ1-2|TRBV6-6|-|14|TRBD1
CATGGGTANYGYTF
TGTGCCACCGGGGGGGGGACAGCTAACTATGGCTACACCTTC
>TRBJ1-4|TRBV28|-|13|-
CASSFPGIEKLFF
TGTGCCAGCAGTTTCCCCGGGATCGAAAAACTGTTTTTT
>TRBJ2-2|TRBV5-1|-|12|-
CASSFAGGELFF
TGCGCCAGCAGCTTTGCCGGCGGGGAGCTGTTTTTT